Following are 18 T cell receptor beta chains from one sample sequenced in a study of cytomegalovirus exposure and HLA in healthy donors. PCR involved 60 Vbeta and 13 Jbeta primers. TCRdb's table, derived via immunoSEQ multiplex PCR, lists solely in-frame clones and lacks some. The sample lists around 120,000 clones; about four fifths were seen once. Material for sequencing was PBMCs. The receptor set was obtained from a female donor in good health and CMV-seropositive.

This chain links TRBV10-1 with TRBJ2-2, with D possibly TRBD1 on 8 matching bases. Germline loops: CDR1 WNHNN, CDR2 SYGVQD (reference sequence). V lost 5 bases, J lost 4 bases, and 14 bases lay in between. This CDR3 comprises 15 residues. Here the CDR3 DNA reads TGCGCCAGCAGTAGCGGGACAGGCCCCACCGGGGAGCTGTTTTTT. Protein sequence: CASSSGTGPTGELFF.

This clone was observed once. The chain is built from TRBV7-3 and TRBJ2-2; a weak D match, TRBD2 (5 bases). V was shortened by 5 bases and J by 5 bases, with 15 bases between the two germline ends. Germline V gene sequence: CDR1 SGHTA, CDR2 FQGTGA. CDR3 length: 15 residues. The CDR3 sequence is CASSRNWPGTGELFF. Here the CDR3 DNA reads TGTGCCAGCAGCCGTAATTGGCCGGGGACCGGGGAGCTGTTTTTT.

This clone was picked up a small number of times. This same CDR3 is encoded by further DNA sequences in the sample. The chain carries TRBV28 and TRBJ2-5, with D tentatively TRBD2 (5 bases). V was pared by 4 bases and J by 3 bases, with 6 bases between. Germline values: CDR1 MDHEN, CDR2 SYDVKM. The CDR3 is 12 amino acids. The CDR3 region is CASSSGKETQYF. Here the CDR3 DNA reads TGTGCCAGCAGTTCGGGGAAAGAGACCCAGTACTTC. Combining the CDR3 with reference TRBV28 and TRBJ2-5 gives the whole variable domain DVKVTQSSRYLVKRTGEKVFLECVQDMDHENMFWYRQDPGLGLRLIYFSYDVKMKEKGDIPEGYSVSREKKERFSLILESASTNQTSMYLCASSSGKETQYFGPGTRLLVL.

V is TRBV6-1 and J is TRBJ1-5, with a weak D call TRBD1 (5 bases). Germline assignment: CDR1 MNHNS and CDR2 SASEGT. Trimming took off 2 bases at V and 2 bases at J, with 7 bases between the two ends. The CDR3 length is 14 residues. The chain's CDR3 is CASSESRGNQPQHF. The CDR3 DNA sequence: TGTGCCAGCAGTGAAAGCAGGGGCAATCAGCCCCAGCATTTT.

This clone has just a few counts. The gene calls are TRBV27 and TRBJ1-2, with TRBD1 matching over 11 bases. CDR1 and CDR2 from the germline V gene are MNHEY and SMNVEV (reference sequence). V was pared by 2 bases and J by 6 bases, with 2 bases of the junction left unmatched. The CDR3 loop spans 14 amino acids. In DNA form, the CDR3 reads TGTGCCAGCAGTTTAGGACAGGGGGCGAATGGCTACACCTTC. Protein: CASSLGQGANGYTF.

This rearrangement joins TRBV7-2 to TRBJ2-5; TRBD1 matches at 8 bases. CDR1 SGHTA and CDR2 FQGNSA come from the germline V gene. This CDR3 contains 15 residues. V trimming: 3 bases; J trimming: 5 bases; junction bases outside the gene matches: 8. The CDR3 region is CASSLAGGPRETQYF. The CDR3 DNA reads TGTGCCAGCAGCTTGGCAGGGGGCCCAAGGGAGACCCAGTACTTC. The entire variable domain, with the rest obtained from reference TRBV7-2 and TRBJ2-5, is as follows: GAGVSQSPSNKVTEKGKDVELRCDPISGHTALYWYRQSLGQGLEFLIYFQGNSAPDKSGLPSDRFSAERTGGSVSTLTIQRTQQEDSAVYLCASSLAGGPRETQYFGPGTRLLVL.

The genes are TRBV28 and TRBJ1-5; D not certain. Germline lookup yields CDR1 MDHEN and CDR2 SYDVKM. V was clipped by 6 bases and J by 0 bases, with 12 bases between them. This CDR3 is built from 15 residues. This CDR3 reads CASSPQLGSNQPQHF. The CDR3 DNA reads TGTGCCAGCAGCCCGCAGCTAGGTAGCAATCAGCCCCAGCATTTT.

The chain couples TRBV5-6 to TRBJ1-2; D call uncertain. Trimming cost V 4 bases and J 5 bases, with 9 bases left between them. The CDR3 consists of 12 residues. CDR1 is SGHDT and CDR2 is YYEEEE in the germline V gene. CDR3 DNA: TGTGCCAGCAGCCCGGGATCTTATGGCTACACCTTC. Amino acid sequence: CASSPGSYGYTF.

This clone has only one observation. The chain is built from TRBV5-6 and TRBJ2-5, with 10 bases lining up with TRBD1. Losses at the gene ends were 4 bases for V and 7 bases for J; bases not matched to a gene: 7. Germline lookup yields CDR1 SGHDT and CDR2 YYEEEE. The CDR3 sequence is 14 residues long. The CDR3 DNA reads TGTGCCAGCAGCCCGGGACAGGGGCGGGGGACCCAGTACTTC. It is translated as CASSPGQGRGTQYF.

On this clone: Mismatch with germline at one junction end may stem from a read error. The chain joins TRBV5-1 to TRBJ1-2, with a tentative D call TRBD1 (6 bases). Germline CDR1 SGHRS, CDR2 YFSETQ. The CDR3 loop spans 13 amino acids. The CDR3 sequence: CASSLEDSYGYTF. The CDR3, as DNA: TGCGCCAGCAGTTTGGAGGACAGCTATGGCTACACCTTC. The whole variable domain, filled in from reference TRBV5-1 and TRBJ1-2, reads KAGVTQTPRYLIKTRGQQVTLSCSPISGHRSVSWYQQTPGQGLQFLFEYFSETQRNKGNFPGRFSGRQFSNSRSEMNVSTLELGDSALYLCASSLEDSYGYTFGSGTRLTVV.

The rearrangement links TRBV19 to TRBJ1-5; D call uncertain. V lost 2 bases to trimming and J lost 4 bases, with 9 bases between them. This CDR3 has 14 residues. Germline lookup yields CDR1 LNHDA and CDR2 SQIVND (reference sequence). CDR3 bases: TGTGCCAGTAGTATACGGCAGGCTAATCAGCCCCAGCATTTT. Translated: CASSIRQANQPQHF.

The V and J genes are TRBV4-1 and TRBJ1-2, with D possibly matching TRBD1 (5 bases). CDR3 length equals 14 residues. With 4 bases removed from V and 8 bases from J, the gap between germline ends came to 17 bases. Germline assignment: CDR1 MGHRA and CDR2 YSYEKL. The CDR3 nucleotides are TGCGCCAGCAGCCCCAATGGCCGACCAGGGGGCTACACCTTC. Protein sequence: CASSPNGRPGGYTF.

V and J are TRBV5-1 and TRBJ1-3; a weak D match, TRBD1 (5 bases). The CDR3 is 17 amino acids. Germline V gene sequence: CDR1 SGHRS, CDR2 YFSETQ. The V end lost 3 bases, the J end lost 0 bases, and 16 bases lay between the germline ends. The CDR3 coding sequence is TGCGCCAGCAGCTCGGGACTTCAGGTCCTCTCTGGAAACACCATATATTTT. Protein product: CASSSGLQVLSGNTIYF.

This CDR3 reads CASSLTSGVGANVLTF. CDR3 coding DNA: TGTGCCAGCAGCTTAACGTCGGGGGTAGGGGCCAACGTCCTGACTTTC. The chain combines TRBV7-3 with TRBJ2-6, with D possibly TRBD2 on 6 matching bases. In germline, CDR1 is SGHTA, CDR2 FQGTGA. The CDR3 has 16 amino acids. V lost 0 bases and J lost 4, with 10 bases in between.

The chain uses TRBV27 and TRBJ1-2; the D is unclear. The CDR3 length is 14 residues. Germline CDR1 MNHEY, CDR2 SMNVEV (reference sequence). The V and J ends lost 2 bases and 2 bases respectively, with 9 bases between them. Written as DNA, the CDR3 is TGTGCCAGCAGTTTACGTGAAGCAAACTATGGCTACACCTTC. Translating it yields CASSLREANYGYTF.

The chain couples TRBV12-5 to TRBJ2-5, with no clear D. Deletions cut 5 bases from V and 4 bases from J, with 8 bases between. This CDR3 is built from 12 residues. Per the germline V gene, CDR1 is LGHNT and CDR2 is FRNRAP. The CDR3 DNA reads TGTGCTAGTGGTCCCCGGGTAGAGACCCAGTACTTC. This sequence encodes CASGPRVETQYF.

For the CDR3, the DNA is TGTGCCAGCAGCTCGCTCCCAGCGGGGGGCTCCTACAATGAGCAGTTCTTC. It translates to CASSSLPAGGSYNEQFF. V and J are TRBV7-9 and TRBJ2-1; 9 bases align to TRBD2. V lost 4 bases to trimming and J lost 0 bases; unmatched junction nucleotides: 7. Per germline, CDR1 SEHNR and CDR2 FQNEAQ (reference sequence). The CDR3 length is 17 residues.

The V gene is TRBV5-1, the J gene TRBJ2-7; 9 bases align to TRBD2. Germline values: CDR1 SGHRS, CDR2 YFSETQ. The V gene end was trimmed by 7 bases and the J gene end by 4 bases; junction bases not matched to a gene: 9. The CDR3 has 14 amino acids. CDR3 region: CASASLAGTYEQYF. In DNA form, the CDR3 reads TGCGCCAGCGCGTCGCTAGCGGGGACTTACGAGCAGTACTTC.